This TCR beta chain stems from a study of response to subunit inactivated influenza vaccine. The CDR3 covers 12 residues. V was pared by 3 bases and J by 7 bases, with 7 bases between. Germline CDR1 and CDR2: LGHNA and YNFKEQ. MiXCR was run by TCRdb on the RT-PCR reads, yielding one entry per CDR3 protein. The sample has roughly 550,000 distinct CDR3 sequences, under 30% seen once. These same data were also listed under a study on T cells expressing NK-cell markers. This second report adds: 5'RACE template switching built TCR beta cDNA with unique molecular identifiers. Investigators obtained TCR beta repertoires from sorted CD3+CD56+NKG2C+, CD3+CD56+NKG2C- and CD3+CD56-NKG2C+ T cells. In about 6 donors, dominant NKG2C+ clonotypes were roughly 1.0-8% of CD8+ T cells. Topping the CD3+CD56-NKG2C+ fraction as well were these clonotypes, in a handful of donors.

The specimen was CD4+ T cells sorted from PBMCs, collected less than 13 days after vaccination. This receptor was taken from a man between 45 and 60 years old who received an inactivated influenza vaccine. The chain links TRBV4-2 to TRBJ2-1; unclear D gene. CDR3 bases: TGTGCCAGCAGCCACCTCCGGAATGAGCAGTTCTTC. Translated, it gives CASSHLRNEQFF.